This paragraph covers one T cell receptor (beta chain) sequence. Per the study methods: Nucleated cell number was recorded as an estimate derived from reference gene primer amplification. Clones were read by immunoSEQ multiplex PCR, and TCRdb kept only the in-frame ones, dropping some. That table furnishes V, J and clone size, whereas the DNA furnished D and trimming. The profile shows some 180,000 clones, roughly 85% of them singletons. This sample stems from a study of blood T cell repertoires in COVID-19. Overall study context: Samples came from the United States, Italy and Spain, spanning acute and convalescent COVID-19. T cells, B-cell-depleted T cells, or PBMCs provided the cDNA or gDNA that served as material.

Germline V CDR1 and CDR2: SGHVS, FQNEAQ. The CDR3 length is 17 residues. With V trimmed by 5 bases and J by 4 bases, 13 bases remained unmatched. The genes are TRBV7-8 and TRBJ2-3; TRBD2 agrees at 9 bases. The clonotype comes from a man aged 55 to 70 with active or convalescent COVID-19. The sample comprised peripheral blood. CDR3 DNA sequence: TGTGCCAGCAGCCAAGGGGCTAGCGGGGAACTCGCAGATACGCAGTATTTT. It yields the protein CASSQGASGELADTQYF.